The rows below give T cell receptor beta chains drawn from one sample of a study of blood T cell repertoires in COVID-19. Assay: immunoSEQ multiplex PCR; the TCRdb copy retains only in-frame clones and omits some. The sample records 300,000 to 450,000 clones, roughly nine tenths being singletons. The sequenced sample was PBMCs or T cells enriched from blood (not recorded which). All receptors come from a man aged 18-30 years who had recovered from COVID-19. Each CDR3 is given with its conserved first and last residue. A D gene is named only where the DNA matches it firmly. Clone size, where shown, is once, few, many, or a class for clones that have expanded.

D,V,size,J,DNA,CDR3
TRBD2,TRBV29-1,-,TRBJ2-2,TGCAGCGTCGTAGCGGGAGACGTAATTGAGAACACCGGGGAGCTGTTTTTT,CSVVAGDVIENTGELFF
-,TRBV19,once,TRBJ2-7,TGTGCCAGTAGGACAACAGGGTCCCACGAGCAGTACTTC,CASRTTGSHEQYF
TRBD1,TRBV28,-,TRBJ1-5,TGTGCCAGCAGTCCATGGACAGGGTCATGGAGCAATCAGCCCCAGCATTTT,CASSPWTGSWSNQPQHF
-,TRBV28,-,TRBJ2-3,TGTGCCAGCAGTCTTTCCGTGGGGGGGGCCACAGATACGCAGTATTTT,CASSLSVGGATDTQYF
TRBD2,TRBV7-2,-,TRBJ2-7,TGTGCCAGCAGCTTAGAGGGACTAGGACCCTACGAGCAGTACTTC,CASSLEGLGPYEQYF
TRBD1,TRBV28,-,TRBJ2-7,TGTGCCAGCAGTTCCCCGGGACAGAGATTTTACGAGCAGTACTTC,CASSSPGQRFYEQYF
-,TRBV6-5,-,TRBJ1-6,TGTGCCAGCAGTTACTCCGGCAGGGGAAATTCACCCCTCCACTTT,CASSYSGRGNSPLHF
TRBD1,TRBV18,-,TRBJ1-4,TGTGCCAGCTCACTGGACAGGGATTATGAAAAACTGTTTTTT,CASSLDRDYEKLFF
-,TRBV13,-,TRBJ2-2,TGTGCCAGCGGGGGGGCTCTCACCGGGGAGCTGTTTTTT,CASGGALTGELFF
TRBD2,TRBV9,-,TRBJ2-1,TGTGCCAGCAGCGGGACTAGCGGGAGTTGGGACAATGAGCAGTTCTTC,CASSGTSGSWDNEQFF
-,TRBV27,-,TRBJ2-5,TGTGCCAGCAGTGGGGGGTGGCAGGGCCAAGAGACCCAGTACTTC,CASSGGWQGQETQYF
-,TRBV27,-,TRBJ1-5,TGTGCCAGCAGTTTACGGGAAAGCAATCAGCCCCAGCATTTT,CASSLRESNQPQHF